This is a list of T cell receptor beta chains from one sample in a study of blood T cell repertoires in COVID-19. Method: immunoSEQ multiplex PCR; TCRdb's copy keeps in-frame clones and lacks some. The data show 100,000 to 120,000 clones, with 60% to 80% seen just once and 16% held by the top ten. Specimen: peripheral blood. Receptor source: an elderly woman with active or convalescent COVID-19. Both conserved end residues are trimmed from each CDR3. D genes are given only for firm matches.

cdr3_aa: ASSQDRVSYEQY
v_call: TRBV4-3
d_call: NA

cdr3_aa: ASSKSTGSNYGYT
v_call: TRBV7-8
d_call: TRBD1

cdr3_aa: ASSRTGNTGELF
v_call: TRBV5-1
d_call: TRBD1

cdr3_aa: ASSYVAGAAYNEQF
v_call: TRBV6-2/TRBV6-3
d_call: TRBD2

cdr3_aa: SAKLAGADTQY
v_call: TRBV29-1
d_call: NA

cdr3_aa: ATGGTRSADTQY
v_call: TRBV10-3
d_call: NA

cdr3_aa: ASSGPGSGGPQH
v_call: TRBV2
d_call: NA

cdr3_aa: ASSRTGTGGYEQY
v_call: TRBV7-3
d_call: TRBD1

cdr3_aa: ASSLTWSSGSSEQF
v_call: TRBV7-2
d_call: TRBD2

cdr3_aa: ASSSDSVYGYT
v_call: TRBV7-2
d_call: NA

cdr3_aa: ASSFSGLNTEAF
v_call: TRBV5-1
d_call: NA

cdr3_aa: ASSLDFFGEQY
v_call: TRBV5-1
d_call: NA

cdr3_aa: ASTKLDRGWVRGSPLH
v_call: TRBV6-4
d_call: TRBD1

cdr3_aa: ASSDPADYLGYNEQF
v_call: TRBV2
d_call: NA

cdr3_aa: ASSLAEAPYYGYT
v_call: TRBV9
d_call: NA

cdr3_aa: ASSSQATLSGNTIY
v_call: TRBV5-5
d_call: NA

cdr3_aa: ASSQDWGQNSNQPQH
v_call: TRBV4-3
d_call: TRBD1

cdr3_aa: ASRTDPTGQINGYT
v_call: TRBV5-1
d_call: TRBD1

cdr3_aa: ASSPTGDRGREQY
v_call: TRBV7-9
d_call: TRBD1

cdr3_aa: ASSQDNRYEDTQY
v_call: TRBV3-1/TRBV3-2
d_call: NA

cdr3_aa: ASSEQGPSGTEAF
v_call: TRBV6-1
d_call: NA

cdr3_aa: ASSVGQGTQPQH
v_call: TRBV5-1
d_call: TRBD1

cdr3_aa: ASQRTAGSNYGYT
v_call: TRBV2
d_call: NA

cdr3_aa: ASSVGLAYEQY
v_call: TRBV5-4
d_call: TRBD2

cdr3_aa: ATSRGHTEAF
v_call: TRBV6-5
d_call: TRBD1

cdr3_aa: ASSLQETQY
v_call: TRBV6-2/TRBV6-3
d_call: NA

cdr3_aa: ASSSVAGGAETQY
v_call: TRBV5-1
d_call: TRBD2